These 21 T cell receptor beta chains were all obtained from the same sample, sequenced in a study of cytotoxic CD8 clonotypes in ibrutinib-treated CLL. Sequencing was performed with immunoSEQ multiplex PCR; in TCRdb, only in-frame clones are kept and a portion is missing. This sample carries about 92,000 clones, approximately 80% of them seen once, and the ten largest clones take about 22%. The source material was PBMCs, sampled after 24 months of ibrutinib treatment. These receptors all come from a human donor with chronic lymphocytic leukemia.

The DNA for the CDR3 is TGTGCCAGCAACGGACAGATGAACACTGAAGCTTTCTTT. Its protein is CASNGQMNTEAFF. The chain couples TRBV6-5 to TRBJ1-1, with D tentatively TRBD1 (6 bases). This CDR3 has 13 residues. The V end lost 7 bases, the J end lost 0 bases, and 9 bases lay between the germline ends. The germline CDR1 and CDR2 sequences are MNHEY and SVGAGI.

Concerning this clone itself: This specimen includes other DNA sequences encoding the same CDR3. The rearrangement joins TRBV6-1 to TRBJ1-5; D not resolved. Germline-derived CDR1 and CDR2 are MNHNS and SASEGT. V lost 2 bases, J lost 4 bases, and 6 bases lay in between. CDR3 length: 13 residues. In nucleotides, the CDR3 is TGTGCCAGCAGTGAAAAGTCAAATCAGCCCCAGCATTTT. Translation gives CASSEKSNQPQHF.

The chain is built from TRBV13 and TRBJ2-5; maybe TRBD1 (5 bases). CDR1 is PRHDT, CDR2 FYEKMQ, per germline (reference sequence). Trimming left V 5 bases short and J 5 bases short, with 24 bases between. The CDR3 extends over 17 amino acids. CDR3 coding DNA: TGTGCCAGCAGCCCCCCTATGGCGGACACAATTCGGGAGACCCAGTACTTC. This sequence encodes CASSPPMADTIRETQYF.

CDR3 amino acids: CASRTGHSNQPQHF. CDR3 DNA: TGTGCCAGTAGGACAGGGCATAGCAATCAGCCCCAGCATTTT. This chain connects TRBV19 to TRBJ1-5; 7 nucleotides match TRBD1. Per germline, CDR1 LNHDA and CDR2 SQIVND (reference sequence). Trimming took 6 bases from V and 0 from J; bases not matched to a gene: 2. This CDR3 has 14 residues. Full variable domain (outside the CDR3, taken from reference TRBV19 and TRBJ1-5): DGGITQSPKYLFRKEGQNVTLSCEQNLNHDAMYWYRQDPGQGLRLIYYSQIVNDFQKGDIAEGYSVSREKKESFPLTVTSAQKNPTAFYLCASRTGHSNQPQHFGDGTRLSIL.

The V and J genes are TRBV18 and TRBJ1-1; 8 bases are a match to TRBD1. From germline, CDR1 is KGHSH and CDR2 LQKENI. The CDR3 runs to 14 residues. V was pared by 5 bases and J by 4 bases, with 6 bases of the junction left unmatched. As DNA, the CDR3 is TGTGCCAGCTCAGACAGGGGAGTGTCCACTGAAGCTTTCTTT. Protein: CASSDRGVSTEAFF.

The chain joins TRBV9 to TRBJ2-1, with TRBD2 matching 10 bases. J was trimmed by 4 bases and V by 3 bases; bases with no gene match: 7. Germline lookup yields CDR1 SGDLS and CDR2 YYNGEE. The CDR3 runs to 16 residues. Here the CDR3 DNA reads TGTGCCAGCAGCGCAGACTGGACTAGCGGTTACAATGAGCAGTTCTTC. Translating gives CASSADWTSGYNEQFF.

The chain has TRBV9 and TRBJ2-3; no clear D. The CDR3 is 12 residues long. The V end was cut by 0 bases, the J end by 8 bases, with 7 bases between. Germline CDR1 SGDLS, CDR2 YYNGEE. CDR3 sequence (DNA): TGTGCCAGCAGCGTAGATACGGGTACGCAGTATTTT. It codes for CASSVDTGTQYF.

V and J are TRBV28 and TRBJ2-3; 16 bases fit TRBD2. The CDR3 has 20 residues. V lost 6 bases, J lost 1 base, and 13 bases stayed unmatched. Germline CDR1 MDHEN, CDR2 SYDVKM. CDR3 residues: CASRHGQGLAGGPGTDTQYF. The CDR3 DNA reads as TGTGCCAGCAGACATGGACAGGGACTAGCGGGAGGGCCCGGCACAGATACGCAGTATTTT.

Here the CDR3 reads CASSQDGGQGQQFF. The CDR3 coding sequence is TGCGCCAGCAGCCAAGACGGGGGACAGGGCCAGCAGTTCTTC. V gene TRBV4-3 combines with J gene TRBJ2-1; 9 nucleotides line up with TRBD1. Germline values: CDR1 LGHNA, CDR2 YSLEER. Germline trimming cut 0 bases from V and 11 bases from J; bases unmatched to any gene: 5. The CDR3 consists of 14 residues.

The CDR3 reads CSIGTNTGELFF. The CDR3 coding sequence is TGCAGCATTGGGACGAACACCGGGGAGCTGTTTTTT. The genes are TRBV29-1 and TRBJ2-2, with D unresolved. V gave up 8 bases and J gave up 0 bases, with 7 bases separating them. The germline V gene has CDR1 SQVTM and CDR2 ANQGSEA. CDR3 size: 12 residues.

V usage is TRBV11-3 and J usage is TRBJ2-1; 7 positions match TRBD2. The V and J ends lost 1 base and 4 bases, in that order; junction bases with no gene match: 4. In germline, CDR1 is SGHNT, CDR2 YENEEA. CDR3 length equals 15 residues. The CDR3 loop reads CASSLGTSAYNEQFF. The CDR3 nucleotides read TGTGCCAGCAGCTTAGGTACTAGCGCTTACAATGAGCAGTTCTTC.

The chain employs TRBV6-1 and TRBJ2-1, with D uncertain. The length of the CDR3 is 13 residues. Germline loops: CDR1 MNHNS, CDR2 SASEGT. V was clipped by 7 bases and J by 1 base, with 8 bases between them. The CDR3 protein is CASIGRSYNEQFF. The CDR3 DNA follows: TGTGCCAGCATCGGTAGATCCTACAATGAGCAGTTCTTC.

The chain uses TRBV19 and TRBJ1-3; D is undetermined. This CDR3 has 15 amino acids. V was clipped by 2 bases and J by 0 bases, with 8 bases between them. Germline CDR1 is LNHDA and CDR2 is SQIVND (reference sequence). CDR3 amino acids: CASSIRTDSGNTIYF. DNA of the CDR3: TGTGCCAGTAGTATACGGACGGACTCTGGAAACACCATATATTTT.

The rearrangement joins TRBV27 to TRBJ2-7; a possible D gene is TRBD2 (6 bases). The CDR3 consists of 17 residues. V lost 5 bases to trimming and J lost 1 base, with 21 bases between them. The V gene's germline CDR1 is MNHEY and CDR2 SMNVEV (reference sequence). For the CDR3, the DNA is TGTGCCAGCAGTATCAGCCAACTAGCAGGGACTTCCTACGAGCAGTACTTC. This gives the protein CASSISQLAGTSYEQYF.

This clone has more than one count but fewer than ten. The V gene is TRBV28, the J gene TRBJ1-1; 10 bases are shared with TRBD1. Trimming took 6 bases from V and 4 from J; bases not matched to a gene: 5. In germline, CDR1 is MDHEN, CDR2 SYDVKM. This CDR3 has 14 amino acids. The DNA of the CDR3 is TGTGCCAGCAGCCCCGACAGGGGGCTCACTGAAGCTTTCTTT. Its translation is CASSPDRGLTEAFF.

Worth noting for this clone: The same CDR3 is also encoded by other DNA sequences in this sample. The rearrangement links TRBV5-1 to TRBJ1-2; 7 bases are a match to TRBD1. This CDR3 has 13 residues. Germline lookup yields CDR1 SGHRS and CDR2 YFSETQ. The ends lost 1 base at V and 7 bases at J; junction bases unmatched: 4. CDR3 amino acids: CASSLRQGGGYTF. The DNA for the CDR3 is TGCGCCAGCAGCTTGAGGCAGGGGGGTGGCTACACCTTC.

The chain recombines TRBV5-1 with TRBJ2-1; TRBD2 aligns across 9 bases. Unmatched junction bases numbered 8, after V lost 4 bases and J lost 9 bases. This CDR3 contains 14 residues. Germline-derived CDR1 and CDR2 are SGHRS and YFSETQ. The CDR3 reads CASSTTSGSSEQFF. The CDR3 DNA reads TGCGCCAGCAGCACAACTAGCGGGTCAAGTGAGCAGTTCTTC. The whole variable domain, filled in from reference TRBV5-1 and TRBJ2-1, reads KAGVTQTPRYLIKTRGQQVTLSCSPISGHRSVSWYQQTPGQGLQFLFEYFSETQRNKGNFPGRFSGRQFSNSRSEMNVSTLELGDSALYLCASSTTSGSSEQFFGPGTRLTVL.

V usage is TRBV18 and J usage is TRBJ1-2; 8 positions match TRBD1. This CDR3 comprises 15 residues. CDR1 is KGHSH, CDR2 LQKENI, per germline. J lost 8 bases, V lost 0 bases, and 8 bases had no gene match. CDR3 sequence (DNA): TGTGCCAGCTCACCACCGAAGGACAGGGTCGGAGGCTACACCTTC. Protein: CASSPPKDRVGGYTF.

This clone was seen just once. The chain uses TRBV7-9 and TRBJ1-2; D remains unclear. CDR1 is SEHNR, CDR2 FQNEAQ, per germline (reference sequence). Trimming took off 2 bases at V and 2 bases at J, with 6 bases between the two ends. There are 13 residues in the CDR3. CDR3 coding DNA: TGTGCCAGCAGCTTACTTCAGAACTATGGCTACACCTTC. Protein sequence: CASSLLQNYGYTF.

This clone was seen only a few times. The V and J genes are TRBV27 and TRBJ2-7; tentatively, D is TRBD1 or TRBD2 (5 bases each). Trimming took off 0 bases at V and 0 bases at J, with 12 bases between the two ends. Germline CDR1 reads MNHEY; CDR2 reads SMNVEV (reference sequence). The CDR3 has 16 amino acids. DNA for the CDR3: TGTGCCAGCAGTTTATCGATGGGACGGAACTCCTACGAGCAGTACTTC. Amino acid sequence: CASSLSMGRNSYEQYF.

V usage is TRBV18 and J usage is TRBJ2-2; TRBD1 agrees at 12 bases. Trimming cost V 8 bases and J 9 bases; bases outside gene matches: 7. Germline CDR1 is KGHSH and CDR2 is LQKENI. The CDR3 is 14 amino acids. In nucleotides, the CDR3 is TGTGCCAGCCCGGGACAGGGGGCGAAGTGGGAGCTGTTTTTT. This encodes CASPGQGAKWELFF.